Listed below are T cell receptor beta chains from one sample, sequenced in a study of T cell responses to AZD1222 COVID-19 vaccine. TCRdb keeps only in-frame clones here, not all; method: immunoSEQ multiplex PCR. Of some 80,000 clones listed, roughly 80% are singletons. Sequences were derived from peripheral blood, sampled 28 days after the second dose of the MenACWY control vaccine. The origin of the receptors is an adult who received the MenACWY meningococcal vaccine as a control. Each CDR3 is given with its conserved first and last residue. Each record gives: clone size, J gene, V gene, D gene, CDR3 protein, CDR3 DNA. D genes are given only for firm matches. Expanded clones are given a class, and other clones once, few, many or no size at all.

>-|TRBJ2-3|TRBV4-3|TRBD2
CASSQTSGSSTDTQYF
TGCGCCAGCAGTCAGACTAGCGGAAGTAGCACAGATACGCAGTATTTT
>-|TRBJ1-2|TRBV27|-
CASAKGTSINGYTF
TGTGCCAGCGCCAAAGGGACGAGCATTAATGGCTACACCTTC
>-|TRBJ1-2|TRBV5-5|TRBD1
CASSPGGQALYGYTF
TGTGCCAGCAGCCCCGGTGGACAGGCGCTCTATGGCTACACCTTC
>-|TRBJ2-1|TRBV5-4|-
CASSFGGPTYNEQFF
TGTGCCAGCAGCTTCGGGGGGCCGACCTACAATGAGCAGTTCTTC
>-|TRBJ1-1|TRBV7-9|TRBD1
CASSLAGQKGPEAFF
TGTGCCAGCAGCTTAGCGGGACAGAAAGGCCCTGAAGCTTTCTTT
>-|TRBJ1-5|TRBV19|-
CASSIDQGGQPQHF
TGTGCCAGTAGTATAGACCAGGGAGGACAGCCCCAGCATTTT
>-|TRBJ2-7|TRBV3-1/TRBV3-2|-
CASSQDSAALSYEQYF
TGTGCCAGCAGCCAAGATTCGGCGGCCTTAAGCTACGAGCAGTACTTC
>-|TRBJ1-4|TRBV6-1|-
CASSVRPGATNEKLFF
TGTGCCAGCAGTGTACGACCGGGCGCTACTAATGAAAAACTGTTTTTT
>-|TRBJ1-5|TRBV29-1|-
CSVATGSNQPQHF
TGCAGCGTGGCCACTGGTAGCAATCAGCCCCAGCATTTT
>hyperexpanded|TRBJ1-1|TRBV7-9|-
CASQLRQNTEAFF
TGTGCCAGCCAGCTAAGACAGAACACTGAAGCTTTCTTT